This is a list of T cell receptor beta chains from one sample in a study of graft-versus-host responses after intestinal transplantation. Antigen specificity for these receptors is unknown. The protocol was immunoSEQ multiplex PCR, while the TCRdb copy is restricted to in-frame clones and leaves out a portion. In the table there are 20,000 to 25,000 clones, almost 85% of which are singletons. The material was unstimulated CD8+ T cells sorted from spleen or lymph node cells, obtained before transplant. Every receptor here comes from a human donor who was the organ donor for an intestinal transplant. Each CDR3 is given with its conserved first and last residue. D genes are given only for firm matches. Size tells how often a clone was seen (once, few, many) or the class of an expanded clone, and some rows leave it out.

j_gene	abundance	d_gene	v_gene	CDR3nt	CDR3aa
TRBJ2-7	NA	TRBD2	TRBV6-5	TGTGCCAGCAGTTACACGGGGGGGCAATACGAGCAGTACTTC	CASSYTGGQYEQYF
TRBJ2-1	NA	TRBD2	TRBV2	TGTGCCAGCAGCGGGGGGTACAATGAGCAGTTCTTC	CASSGGYNEQFF
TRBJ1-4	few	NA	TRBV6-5	TGTGCCAGCAGCCAAATGGGGGGAACTAATGAAAAACTGTTTTTT	CASSQMGGTNEKLFF
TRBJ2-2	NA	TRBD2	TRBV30	TGTGCCTGGAGCCAGCGGGGGGGCGGCGGGGAGCTGTTTTTT	CAWSQRGGGGELFF
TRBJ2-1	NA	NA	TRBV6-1	TGTGCCAGCAGTGGACAGGCCAATGAGCAGTTCTTC	CASSGQANEQFF
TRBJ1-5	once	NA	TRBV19	TGTGCCAGTAGTCTCGGGTCCGACAATCAGCCCCAGCATTTT	CASSLGSDNQPQHF
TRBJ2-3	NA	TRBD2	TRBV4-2	TGTGCCAGCAGCCAAGCGGGGGGGGGCCCAGATACGCAGTATTTT	CASSQAGGGPDTQYF
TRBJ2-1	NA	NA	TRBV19	TGTGCCAGTAGTCACGGGAGCTCCTACAATGAGCAGTTCTTC	CASSHGSSYNEQFF
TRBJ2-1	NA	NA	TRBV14	TGTGCCAGCAGCCCGCGACAGGAGATTTACAATGAGCAGTTCTTC	CASSPRQEIYNEQFF
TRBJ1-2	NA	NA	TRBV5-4	TGTGCCAGCAGCTTGGATATGAATATTTATGGCTACACCTTC	CASSLDMNIYGYTF
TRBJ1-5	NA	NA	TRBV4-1	TGCGCCAGCAGCCAAGAGGACGGGTATAGCAATCAGCCCCAGCATTTT	CASSQEDGYSNQPQHF
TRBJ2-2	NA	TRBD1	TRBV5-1	TGCGCCAGCAGCTTAGGTCGACAGGGATATAGCACCGGGGAGCTGTTTTTT	CASSLGRQGYSTGELFF
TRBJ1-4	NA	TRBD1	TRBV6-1	TGTGCCAGCAGTATACGGGGGACAGTTAATGAAAAACTGTTTTTT	CASSIRGTVNEKLFF
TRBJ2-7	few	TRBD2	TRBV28	TGTGCCAGCAGTCCCCCGGTGGGGCGGGGGTACGAGCAGTACTTC	CASSPPVGRGYEQYF
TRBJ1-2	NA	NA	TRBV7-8	TGTGCCAGCAGCTCCCCGCGACAAGCGACTCCAACACGACCCTTTTATGGCTACACCTTC	CASSSPRQATPTRPFYGYTF
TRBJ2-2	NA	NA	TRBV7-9	TGTGCCAGCAGCTTAGTGCAGGCCACCGGGGAGCTGTTTTTT	CASSLVQATGELFF
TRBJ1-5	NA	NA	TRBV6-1	TGTGCCAGCAGGGACTTTGGGGTAAGCAATCAGCCCCAGCATTTT	CASRDFGVSNQPQHF
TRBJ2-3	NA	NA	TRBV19	TGTGCCAGTAGTCCTCAAGAGTTTAGCACAGATACGCAGTATTTT	CASSPQEFSTDTQYF
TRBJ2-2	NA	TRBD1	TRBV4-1	TGCGCCAGCAGCCAAGGGGCAGGGGGCGGCGGGGAGCTGTTTTTT	CASSQGAGGGGELFF
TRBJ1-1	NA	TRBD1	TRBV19	TGTGCCAGTAGTCCGACGACAGGGATCGTGACTGAAGCTTTCTTT	CASSPTTGIVTEAFF
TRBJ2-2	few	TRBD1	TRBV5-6	TGTGCCAGCAGCGCACGGACAGGGTATGACGGGGAGCTGTTTTTT	CASSARTGYDGELFF
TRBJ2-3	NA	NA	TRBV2	TGTGCCAGCAGCCGCCCGGGCCTGGGGTTGGCGTCCGATACGCAGTATTTT	CASSRPGLGLASDTQYF
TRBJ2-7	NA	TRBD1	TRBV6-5	TGTGCCAGCAGTCCAGACAGGGTATCAGAGCAGTACTTC	CASSPDRVSEQYF
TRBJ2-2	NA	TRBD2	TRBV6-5	TGTGCCAGCAGTTGGACTAGCGGGAACACCGGGGAGCTGTTTTTT	CASSWTSGNTGELFF
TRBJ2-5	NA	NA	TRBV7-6	TGTGCCAGCAGCTTCTTTTCTGCAGACGAAGAGACCCAGTACTTC	CASSFFSADEETQYF
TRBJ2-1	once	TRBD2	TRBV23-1	TGCGCCAGCAGTCAATCGGAGCGGGGGGTTTACAATGAGCAGTTCTTC	CASSQSERGVYNEQFF
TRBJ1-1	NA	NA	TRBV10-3	TGTGCCATCAGTGACAACAGGGCCACTGAAGCTTTCTTT	CAISDNRATEAFF
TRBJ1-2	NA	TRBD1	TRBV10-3	TGTGCCATCAGTGAGTGGGACAGGGACTATGGCTACACCTTC	CAISEWDRDYGYTF
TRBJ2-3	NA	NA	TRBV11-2	TGTGCCAGCAGCTTAGCAGTCGTCACAGATACGCAGTATTTT	CASSLAVVTDTQYF
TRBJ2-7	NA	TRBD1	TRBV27	TGTGCCAGCAGTTTATCCCCGGACAGGTACGAGCAGTACTTC	CASSLSPDRYEQYF
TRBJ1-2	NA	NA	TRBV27	TGTGCCAGCAGGTTAGGGAGACTATCCGGCTACACCTTC	CASRLGRLSGYTF
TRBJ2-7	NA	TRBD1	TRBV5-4	TGTGCCAGCAGCTCATCGGACAGGGAGCAGTACTTC	CASSSSDREQYF
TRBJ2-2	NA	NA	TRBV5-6	TGTGCCAGCAGCTTATACGGGATTGCTGGGAAAAACACCGGGGAGCTGTTTTTT	CASSLYGIAGKNTGELFF
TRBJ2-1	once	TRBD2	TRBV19	TGTGCCAGTAGTCCCGGGACTAGCGGGACTAATGAGCAGTTCTTC	CASSPGTSGTNEQFF
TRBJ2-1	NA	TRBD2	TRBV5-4	TGTGCCCCGAGGGCGGGAGGGTCCTACAATGAGCAGTTCTTC	CAPRAGGSYNEQFF
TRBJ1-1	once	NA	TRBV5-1	TGCGCCAGCAGCTTGGGTTCGAACACTGAAGCTTTCTTT	CASSLGSNTEAFF
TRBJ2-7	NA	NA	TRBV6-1	TGTGCCAGCACCATAGGACCGGGAACCTACGAGCAGTACTTC	CASTIGPGTYEQYF
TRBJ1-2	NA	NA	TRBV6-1	TGTGCCAGCAGCCTGTGGCTCATCCTCGGTGGCTACACCTTC	CASSLWLILGGYTF
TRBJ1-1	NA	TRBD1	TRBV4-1	TGCTCCAGCAGCCCCCGACAGGGCTACACTGAAGCTTTCTTT	CSSSPRQGYTEAFF
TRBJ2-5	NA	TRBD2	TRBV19	TGTGCCAGTACCAGGGAGGGCCATTATCAAGAGACCCAGTACTTC	CASTREGHYQETQYF
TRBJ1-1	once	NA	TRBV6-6	TGTGCCAGCAGTCTGACGGGGACTGAAGCTTTCTTT	CASSLTGTEAFF
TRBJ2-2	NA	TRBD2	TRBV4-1	TGCGCCAGCGGAGATAGCGGGGGGAACACCGGGGAGCTGTTTTTT	CASGDSGGNTGELFF
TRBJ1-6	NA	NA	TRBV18	TGTGCCAGCTCACCTGACAGACCCACCTTTTCACCCCTCCACTTT	CASSPDRPTFSPLHF
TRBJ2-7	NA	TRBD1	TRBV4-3	TGCGCCAGCAGCCAAGATATTAGGGGGACAGGGGATCTCGAGCAGTACTTC	CASSQDIRGTGDLEQYF
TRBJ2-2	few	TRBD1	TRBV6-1	TGTGCCAGCAGTGCAGGGGGCGCATACACCGGGGAGCTGTTTTTT	CASSAGGAYTGELFF
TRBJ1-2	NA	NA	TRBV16	TGTGCCAGCAGCCAAATTCCTCATCAGCCTAACTATGGCTACACCTTC	CASSQIPHQPNYGYTF
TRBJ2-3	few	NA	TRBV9	TGTGCCAGCAGCGTCTTTTCAGCGGATACGCAGTATTTT	CASSVFSADTQYF
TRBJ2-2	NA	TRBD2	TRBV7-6	TGTGCCAGCAGCGAACGCGGGGGGGCCCTCACCGGGGAGCTGTTTTTT	CASSERGGALTGELFF
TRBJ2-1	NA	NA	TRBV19	TGTGCCAGTAGTGGGCGGGGTGTCTACAATGAGCAGTTCTTC	CASSGRGVYNEQFF
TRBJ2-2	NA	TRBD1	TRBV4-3	TGCGCCAGCAGCCAAGACGGACAGGGCAGGACCGGGGAGCTGTTTTTT	CASSQDGQGRTGELFF
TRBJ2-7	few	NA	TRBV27	TGTGCCAGCTCCTGGGCGGCAGGCGGCGAGCAGTACTTC	CASSWAAGGEQYF
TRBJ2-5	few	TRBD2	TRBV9	TGTGCCAGCAGTGCCATCGGGGGGGCGTCAGGAGAGACCCAGTACTTC	CASSAIGGASGETQYF
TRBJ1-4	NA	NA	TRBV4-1	TGCGCCAGCAGCGTCCGGGGGAACCGGGATGAAAAACTGTTTTTT	CASSVRGNRDEKLFF